The rows below give T cell receptor beta chains drawn from one sample of a study of Ad26.COV2.S vaccination and SARS-CoV-2 variants. Here immunoSEQ multiplex PCR was the method, and the copy in TCRdb shows in-frame clones only, minus some. The table records 400,000 to 450,000 clones, about nine tenths of them present only once. The sample was peripheral blood, taken in a trial of Ad26.COV2.S vaccine versus placebo. The receptors shown here come from a person aged 18-60 years who received the Ad26.COV2.S COVID-19 vaccine or a placebo. The CDR3 runs from the conserved cysteine through the conserved F or W. The D gene is left open where the match is weak. Clone size, where shown, is once, few, many, or a class for clones that have expanded.

V gene: TRBV5-4
D gene: TRBD1
J gene: TRBJ1-6
clone size: -
CDR3 DNA: TGTGCCAGCAGCTTGGCGGGACAGGGGATTAATTCACCCCTCCACTTT
CDR3 protein: CASSLAGQGINSPLHF

V gene: TRBV20-1
D gene: TRBD2
J gene: TRBJ2-7
clone size: -
CDR3 DNA: TGCAGTGCTAGTCGTGCTAGCGGGAGTATTGACGAGCAGTACTTC
CDR3 protein: CSASRASGSIDEQYF

V gene: TRBV6-5
D gene: -
J gene: TRBJ1-2
clone size: -
CDR3 DNA: TGTGCCAGCAGTCCCGGGGGAGGGTACTATGGCTACACCTTC
CDR3 protein: CASSPGGGYYGYTF

V gene: TRBV7-9
D gene: TRBD2
J gene: TRBJ2-3
clone size: -
CDR3 DNA: TGTGCCAGCAGCTTTAGCGGGAGTACAGATACGCAGTATTTT
CDR3 protein: CASSFSGSTDTQYF

V gene: TRBV4-2
D gene: TRBD2
J gene: TRBJ2-2
clone size: -
CDR3 DNA: TGTGCCAGCAGCCTAAGGACTAGCGGGAGGGCCGGCACCGGGGAGCTGTTTTTT
CDR3 protein: CASSLRTSGRAGTGELFF

V gene: TRBV4-1
D gene: TRBD1
J gene: TRBJ2-3
clone size: -
CDR3 DNA: TGCGCCAGCAGCCAGCCGGGACAGGGAGATACGCAGTATTTT
CDR3 protein: CASSQPGQGDTQYF

V gene: TRBV30
D gene: -
J gene: TRBJ1-5
clone size: -
CDR3 DNA: TGTGCCTGGAGTGGAGGGGGCAATCAGCCCCAGCATTTT
CDR3 protein: CAWSGGGNQPQHF

V gene: TRBV19
D gene: TRBD2
J gene: TRBJ2-3
clone size: -
CDR3 DNA: TGTGCCAGTAGTCCATACTTAGCGGGAGCTACCACAGATACGCAGTATTTT
CDR3 protein: CASSPYLAGATTDTQYF

V gene: TRBV11-1
D gene: -
J gene: TRBJ1-4
clone size: -
CDR3 DNA: TGTGCCAGCAGCTTTGGACAGAAGAATGAAAAACTGTTTTTT
CDR3 protein: CASSFGQKNEKLFF

V gene: TRBV6-2/TRBV6-3
D gene: TRBD2
J gene: TRBJ2-1
clone size: once
CDR3 DNA: TGTGCCAGCAGTTACCCGACTAGCGGGAGGGCCGGCTTCGATGAGCAGTTCTTC
CDR3 protein: CASSYPTSGRAGFDEQFF

V gene: TRBV12-3/TRBV12-4
D gene: TRBD1
J gene: TRBJ1-5
clone size: -
CDR3 DNA: TGTGCCAGCAGGTCAGGGGGAAATCAGCCCCAGCATTTT
CDR3 protein: CASRSGGNQPQHF

V gene: TRBV18
D gene: -
J gene: TRBJ1-1
clone size: -
CDR3 DNA: TGTGCCAGCTCCGAGGGGTGGAACACTGAAGCTTTCTTT
CDR3 protein: CASSEGWNTEAFF

V gene: TRBV7-9
D gene: -
J gene: TRBJ1-2
clone size: few
CDR3 DNA: TGTGCCAGCAGCCCACCGTCTAACTATGGCTACACCTTC
CDR3 protein: CASSPPSNYGYTF

V gene: TRBV19
D gene: -
J gene: TRBJ2-7
clone size: once
CDR3 DNA: TGTGCCAGTAGTATCTATGGGGACCGGTACGAGCAGTACTTC
CDR3 protein: CASSIYGDRYEQYF

V gene: TRBV29-1
D gene: TRBD1
J gene: TRBJ1-1
clone size: -
CDR3 DNA: TGCAGCGTTGAAGATTGGGAGGGGGCGAACACTGAAGCTTTCTTT
CDR3 protein: CSVEDWEGANTEAFF

V gene: TRBV14
D gene: TRBD1
J gene: TRBJ1-1
clone size: -
CDR3 DNA: TGTGCCAGCAGCCAGCGGATACTGACAGGGGGTGTCACTGAAGCTTTCTTT
CDR3 protein: CASSQRILTGGVTEAFF

V gene: TRBV7-3
D gene: -
J gene: TRBJ2-1
clone size: -
CDR3 DNA: TGTGCCAGCAGCTTAGCCGGCGCCGTCTACAATGAGCAGTTCTTC
CDR3 protein: CASSLAGAVYNEQFF

V gene: TRBV6-6
D gene: -
J gene: TRBJ2-2
clone size: -
CDR3 DNA: TGTGCCAGCAGTTACGAGGGAGCCGGCACCGGGGAGCTGTTTTTT
CDR3 protein: CASSYEGAGTGELFF

V gene: TRBV11-2
D gene: TRBD2
J gene: TRBJ2-7
clone size: -
CDR3 DNA: TGTGCCAGCAGCCCCAGGACTAGCGGTACCTACGAGCAGTACTTC
CDR3 protein: CASSPRTSGTYEQYF

V gene: TRBV20-1
D gene: -
J gene: TRBJ1-5
clone size: -
CDR3 DNA: TGCAGTGCTAGTTCAGGCAATAATCAGCCCCAGCATTTT
CDR3 protein: CSASSGNNQPQHF

V gene: TRBV7-9
D gene: TRBD2
J gene: TRBJ2-7
clone size: -
CDR3 DNA: TGTGCCAGCAGCTCTGGGACTAGCTACGAGCAGTACTTC
CDR3 protein: CASSSGTSYEQYF

V gene: TRBV5-4
D gene: -
J gene: TRBJ2-3
clone size: once
CDR3 DNA: TGTGCCAGCAGCTTGGCGGACGCAGATACGCAGTATTTT
CDR3 protein: CASSLADADTQYF

V gene: TRBV12-3/TRBV12-4
D gene: -
J gene: TRBJ2-3
clone size: -
CDR3 DNA: TGTGCCAGCAGTTGGGCGAGGAGTACGCAGTATTTT
CDR3 protein: CASSWARSTQYF

V gene: TRBV28
D gene: -
J gene: TRBJ1-4
clone size: -
CDR3 DNA: TGTGCCAGCAGGGGGGGACCAGGGAAGAATAATGAAAAACTGTTTTTT
CDR3 protein: CASRGGPGKNNEKLFF

V gene: TRBV10-3
D gene: TRBD2
J gene: TRBJ2-7
clone size: -
CDR3 DNA: TGTGCCATCAGTGAACTAGCGCGGGAGCAGTACTTC
CDR3 protein: CAISELAREQYF

V gene: TRBV7-9
D gene: -
J gene: TRBJ2-7
clone size: -
CDR3 DNA: TGTGCCAGCAGCAGCCGGGACAACTACGAGCAGTACTTC
CDR3 protein: CASSSRDNYEQYF

V gene: TRBV15
D gene: TRBD2
J gene: TRBJ2-1
clone size: -
CDR3 DNA: TGTGCCACCAGCGGCGGGAGCTACAATGAGCAGTTCTTC
CDR3 protein: CATSGGSYNEQFF

V gene: TRBV5-1
D gene: TRBD1
J gene: TRBJ2-6
clone size: -
CDR3 DNA: TGCGCCAGCAGTTACGGCGGGACAGGGGCCTCTGGGGCCAACGTCCTGACTTTC
CDR3 protein: CASSYGGTGASGANVLTF

V gene: TRBV12-5
D gene: -
J gene: TRBJ2-2
clone size: few
CDR3 DNA: TGTGCTAGTGGTTTGTGGGCCGGGGAGCTGTTTTTT
CDR3 protein: CASGLWAGELFF

V gene: TRBV19
D gene: -
J gene: TRBJ1-2
clone size: -
CDR3 DNA: TGTGCCAGCCAGGGAACAGCACCCCTCACGAACTATGGCTACACCTTC
CDR3 protein: CASQGTAPLTNYGYTF

V gene: TRBV6-5
D gene: -
J gene: TRBJ2-7
clone size: once
CDR3 DNA: TGTGCCAGCAGTCTCCGGGATAGCTCCTACGAGCAGTACTTC
CDR3 protein: CASSLRDSSYEQYF

V gene: TRBV12-3/TRBV12-4
D gene: -
J gene: TRBJ2-1
clone size: -
CDR3 DNA: TGTGCCAGCAGTTTGCTAGGGCACAATGAGCAGTTCTTC
CDR3 protein: CASSLLGHNEQFF

V gene: TRBV13
D gene: -
J gene: TRBJ1-1
clone size: -
CDR3 DNA: TGTGCCAGCAGCTTAGAAAACACTGAAGCTTTCTTT
CDR3 protein: CASSLENTEAFF

V gene: TRBV19
D gene: TRBD2
J gene: TRBJ2-2
clone size: -
CDR3 DNA: TGTGCCAGTAGTTCCCGGACTAGCGGGAGGTATACCGGGGAGCTGTTTTTT
CDR3 protein: CASSSRTSGRYTGELFF

V gene: TRBV5-1
D gene: TRBD1
J gene: TRBJ2-5
clone size: -
CDR3 DNA: TGCGCCAGCAGCTGGGACAGGGGGCAAGAGACCCAGTACTTC
CDR3 protein: CASSWDRGQETQYF

V gene: TRBV5-1
D gene: TRBD1
J gene: TRBJ1-2
clone size: -
CDR3 DNA: TGCGCCAGCAGCCCCTTCGGAGGACAGGACCTCTATGGCTACACCTTC
CDR3 protein: CASSPFGGQDLYGYTF

V gene: TRBV4-3
D gene: TRBD2
J gene: TRBJ2-1
clone size: -
CDR3 DNA: TGCGCCAGCAGCCAAGATAGGGGCGGGAGAGGCTATGAGCAGTTCTTC
CDR3 protein: CASSQDRGGRGYEQFF

V gene: TRBV13
D gene: -
J gene: TRBJ1-1
clone size: -
CDR3 DNA: TGTGCCAGCAGCTTAGGGACACTGAACACTGAAGCTTTCTTT
CDR3 protein: CASSLGTLNTEAFF

V gene: TRBV25-1
D gene: -
J gene: TRBJ2-7
clone size: -
CDR3 DNA: TGTGCCAGCGGACGAGCAGGACAGTCCTACGAGCAGTACTTC
CDR3 protein: CASGRAGQSYEQYF

V gene: TRBV12-3/TRBV12-4
D gene: -
J gene: TRBJ2-7
clone size: -
CDR3 DNA: TGTGCCAGCAGTGACCATTCCTACGAGCAGTACTTC
CDR3 protein: CASSDHSYEQYF

V gene: TRBV6-2/TRBV6-3
D gene: TRBD1
J gene: TRBJ2-2
clone size: -
CDR3 DNA: TGTGCCAGCAGTTCCCGGACAGGGGTCCAGACCGGGGAGCTGTTTTTT
CDR3 protein: CASSSRTGVQTGELFF

V gene: TRBV13
D gene: -
J gene: TRBJ2-7
clone size: -
CDR3 DNA: TGTGCCAGCAGCTTAACTGGGGGACCCAGCTCCTACGAGCAGTACTTC
CDR3 protein: CASSLTGGPSSYEQYF

V gene: TRBV6-1
D gene: TRBD1
J gene: TRBJ2-1
clone size: -
CDR3 DNA: TGTGCCAGCAGTGAACCGGGACAGCCGAGCTCCTACAATGAGCAGTTCTTC
CDR3 protein: CASSEPGQPSSYNEQFF

V gene: TRBV5-1
D gene: TRBD2
J gene: TRBJ2-1
clone size: -
CDR3 DNA: TGCGCCAGCAGGCGGGGACTAGCGGGAGGGGTTGTTGGGAATGAGCAGTTCTTC
CDR3 protein: CASRRGLAGGVVGNEQFF

V gene: TRBV20-1
D gene: -
J gene: TRBJ1-1
clone size: -
CDR3 DNA: TGCAGTGCTAGTCCCCGAGGTTGGGACACTGAAGCTTTCTTT
CDR3 protein: CSASPRGWDTEAFF

V gene: TRBV19
D gene: TRBD2
J gene: TRBJ2-6
clone size: -
CDR3 DNA: TGTGCCAGTAGCACCCCTAGCGGCTCTGGGGCCAACGTCCTGACTTTC
CDR3 protein: CASSTPSGSGANVLTF

V gene: TRBV4-3
D gene: -
J gene: TRBJ2-6
clone size: -
CDR3 DNA: TGCGCCAGCAGCCGCCTTCGACAGGGAGGTCGTTCTGGGGCCAACGTCCTGACTTTC
CDR3 protein: CASSRLRQGGRSGANVLTF

V gene: TRBV5-5
D gene: -
J gene: TRBJ2-7
clone size: few
CDR3 DNA: TGTGCCAGCAGCTTGGACGGCTTCCTCTACTTC
CDR3 protein: CASSLDGFLYF

V gene: TRBV11-2
D gene: TRBD1
J gene: TRBJ1-1
clone size: -
CDR3 DNA: TGTGCCAGCAGCAGTTTAAAGGGGGCCCTGAACACTGAAGCTTTCTTT
CDR3 protein: CASSSLKGALNTEAFF

V gene: TRBV5-4
D gene: TRBD2
J gene: TRBJ2-7
clone size: -
CDR3 DNA: TGTGCCAGCAGCTTGGCCGGAGGCGGGGGCTACGAGCAGTACTTC
CDR3 protein: CASSLAGGGGYEQYF

V gene: TRBV2
D gene: TRBD2
J gene: TRBJ2-7
clone size: few
CDR3 DNA: TGTGCCAGCAGGGGGACTAGCGGGACCTACGAGCAGTACTTC
CDR3 protein: CASRGTSGTYEQYF

V gene: TRBV5-1
D gene: -
J gene: TRBJ2-1
clone size: -
CDR3 DNA: TGCGCCAGCAGCAAGGGCCAACGGGGCAATGAGCAGTTCTTC
CDR3 protein: CASSKGQRGNEQFF

V gene: TRBV24-1
D gene: TRBD1
J gene: TRBJ2-5
clone size: once
CDR3 DNA: TGTGCCACCAGTGTTCTGGACAGGGTAGGCGAGACCCAGTACTTC
CDR3 protein: CATSVLDRVGETQYF